The 4 T cell receptor beta chains below come from one sample, sequenced in a study. TCRdb processed the RT-PCR reads anew with MiXCR; each CDR3 protein has one entry. The profile shows about 680,000 distinct CDR3 sequences, approximately 15% of them singletons. Input material: memory CD4+ T cells from blood. These TCRs come from a female donor in good health, serving as a healthy control.

This clonotype occurred a few times. The genes are TRBV4-3 and TRBJ1-1, with D unclear. Trimming shortened V by 0 bases and J by 4 bases, and 6 bases separated the two germline ends. The germline V gene encodes CDR1 LGHNA and CDR2 YSLEER. The CDR3 covers 13 residues. The CDR3 loop reads CASSQEGATEAFF. The DNA for the CDR3 is TGCGCCAGCAGCCAAGAAGGAGCCACTGAAGCTTTCTTT.

The J gene is TRBJ1-5, the V gene TRBV6-5; 7 positions match TRBD1. Germline CDR1 is MNHEY and CDR2 is SVGAGI. The CDR3 sequence is 15 residues long. V lost 0 bases to trimming and J lost 5 bases; unmatched junction nucleotides: 4. CDR3 sequence (DNA): TGTGCCAGCAGTTACTCGGGACAGCCGGATCAGCCCCAGCATTTT. It codes for CASSYSGQPDQPQHF.

The chain couples TRBV20-1 to TRBJ1-1; possible D gene TRBD1, 5 bases. This CDR3 has 12 residues. The germline V gene has CDR1 DFQATT and CDR2 SNEGSKA (reference sequence). V lost 6 bases and J lost 3, with 11 bases in between. CDR3 nucleotides: TGCAGTGCGAGCAGGGTTGACACTGAAGCTTTCTTT. Translated, it gives CSASRVDTEAFF.

This clonotype was picked up a small number of times. V usage is TRBV7-2 and J usage is TRBJ2-3, with 7 bases matching TRBD2. Trimming at V came to 3 bases and at J to 8 bases, leaving 14 bases not matched to a gene. This CDR3 comprises 16 residues. CDR1 is SGHTA, CDR2 FQGNSA, per germline. In DNA, the CDR3 is TGTGCCAGCAGCTTGCTAAGCGGGAATGTAATATTTACGCAGTATTTT. It codes for CASSLLSGNVIFTQYF.